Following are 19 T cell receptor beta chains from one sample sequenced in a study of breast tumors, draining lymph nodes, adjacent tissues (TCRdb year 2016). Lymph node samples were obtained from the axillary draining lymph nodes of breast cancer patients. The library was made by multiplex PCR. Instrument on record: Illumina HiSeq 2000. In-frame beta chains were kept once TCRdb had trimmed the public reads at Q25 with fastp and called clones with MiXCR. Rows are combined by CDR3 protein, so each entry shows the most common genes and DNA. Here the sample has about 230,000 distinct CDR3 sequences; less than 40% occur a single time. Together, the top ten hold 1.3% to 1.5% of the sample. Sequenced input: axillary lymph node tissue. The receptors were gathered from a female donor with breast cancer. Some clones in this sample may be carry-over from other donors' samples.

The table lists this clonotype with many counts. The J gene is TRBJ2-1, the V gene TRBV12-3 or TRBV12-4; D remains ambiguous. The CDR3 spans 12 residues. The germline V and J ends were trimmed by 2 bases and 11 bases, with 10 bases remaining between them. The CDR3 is CASSLSAVQQFF. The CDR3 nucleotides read TGTGCCAGCAGTTTATCGGCTGTACAGCAGTTCTTC.

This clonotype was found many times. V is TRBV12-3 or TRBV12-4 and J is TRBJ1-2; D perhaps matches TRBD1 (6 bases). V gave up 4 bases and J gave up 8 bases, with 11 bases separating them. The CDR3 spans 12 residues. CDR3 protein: CASSYRTEGYTF. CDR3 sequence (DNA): TGTGCCAGCAGTTATCGGACAGAGGGCTACACCTTC.

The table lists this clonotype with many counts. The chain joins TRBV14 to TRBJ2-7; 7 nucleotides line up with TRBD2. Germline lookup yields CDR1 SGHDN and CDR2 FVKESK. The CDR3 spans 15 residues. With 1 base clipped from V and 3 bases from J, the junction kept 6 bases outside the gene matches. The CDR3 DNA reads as TGTGCCAGCAGCCAAGGCTCAGCGGGAATCTACGAGCAGTACTTC. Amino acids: CASSQGSAGIYEQYF.

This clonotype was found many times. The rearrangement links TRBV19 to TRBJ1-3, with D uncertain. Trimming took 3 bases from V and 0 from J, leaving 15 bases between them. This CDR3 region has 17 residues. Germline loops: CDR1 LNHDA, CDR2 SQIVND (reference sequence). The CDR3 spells CASSMGAHSSSGNTIYF. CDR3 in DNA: TGTGCCAGTAGTATGGGAGCACATTCGAGCTCTGGAAACACCATATATTTT.

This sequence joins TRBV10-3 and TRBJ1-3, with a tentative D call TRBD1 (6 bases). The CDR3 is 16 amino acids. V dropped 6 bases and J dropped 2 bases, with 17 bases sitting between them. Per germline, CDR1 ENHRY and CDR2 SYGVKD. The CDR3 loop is CAIRDSVMNTGNTIYF. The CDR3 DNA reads TGTGCCATCAGGGACAGTGTCATGAACACTGGAAACACCATATATTTT.

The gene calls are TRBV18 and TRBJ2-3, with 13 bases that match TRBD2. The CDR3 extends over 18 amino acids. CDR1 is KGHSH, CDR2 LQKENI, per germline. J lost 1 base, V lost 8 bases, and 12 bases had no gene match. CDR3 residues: CASRPGLAGSDGTDTQYF. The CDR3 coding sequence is TGTGCCAGCCGCCCGGGACTAGCGGGATCGGACGGCACAGATACGCAGTATTTT.

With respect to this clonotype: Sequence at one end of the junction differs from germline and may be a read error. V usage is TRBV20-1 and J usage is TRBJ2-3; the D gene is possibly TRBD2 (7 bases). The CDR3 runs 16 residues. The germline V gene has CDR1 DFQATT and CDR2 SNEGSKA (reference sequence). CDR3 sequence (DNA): TGCAGTGCTAGATGGGGGGGCGGGAGATGGCCAGACACGCAGTATTTT. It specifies CSARWGGGRWPDTQYF.

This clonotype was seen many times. In nucleotides, the CDR3 is TGTGCCAGTAGTATACGGGCAGAGAACTACGAGCAGTACTTC. Protein product: CASSIRAENYEQYF. The chain carries TRBV19 and TRBJ2-7; D is undetermined. CDR3 size: 14 residues. V was trimmed by 2 bases and J by 3 bases, leaving 11 bases between them. The germline CDR1 and CDR2 sequences are LNHDA and SQIVND (reference sequence).

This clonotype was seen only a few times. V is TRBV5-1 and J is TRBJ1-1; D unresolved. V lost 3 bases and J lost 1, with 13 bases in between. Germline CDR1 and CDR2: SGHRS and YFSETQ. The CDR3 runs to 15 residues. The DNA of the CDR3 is TGCGCCAGCAGCTCGGCCGGTGGGAAGAACACTGAAGCTTTCTTT. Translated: CASSSAGGKNTEAFF.

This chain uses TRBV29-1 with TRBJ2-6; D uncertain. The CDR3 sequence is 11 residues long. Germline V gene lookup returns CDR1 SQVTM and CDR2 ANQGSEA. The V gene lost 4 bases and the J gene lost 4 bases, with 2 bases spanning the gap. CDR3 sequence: CSVVGANVLTF. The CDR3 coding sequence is TGCAGCGTTGTGGGGGCCAACGTCCTGACTTTC.

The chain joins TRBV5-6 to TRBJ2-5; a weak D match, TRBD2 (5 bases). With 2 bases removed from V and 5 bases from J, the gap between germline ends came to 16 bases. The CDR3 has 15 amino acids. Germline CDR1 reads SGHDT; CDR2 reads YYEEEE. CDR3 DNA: TGTGCCAGCAGCTTCGGTAGCGCAAATGGGGAGACCCAGTACTTC. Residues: CASSFGSANGETQYF.

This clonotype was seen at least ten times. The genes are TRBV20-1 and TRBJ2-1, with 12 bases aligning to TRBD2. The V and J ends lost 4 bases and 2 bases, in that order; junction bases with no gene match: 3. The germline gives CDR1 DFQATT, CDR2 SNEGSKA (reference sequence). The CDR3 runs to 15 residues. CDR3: CSAIRLAGAYNEQFF. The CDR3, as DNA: TGCAGTGCTATCCGACTAGCGGGGGCCTACAATGAGCAGTTCTTC.

The CDR3 region has the DNA TGCGCCAGTGATCCGACAGGGGTACGGGACAATGAGCAGTTCTTC. This codes for CASDPTGVRDNEQFF. The gene calls are TRBV5-1 and TRBJ2-1; 8 bases agree with TRBD1. The V gene's germline CDR1 is SGHRS and CDR2 YFSETQ. J lost 5 bases, V lost 8 bases, and 12 bases had no gene match. This CDR3 spans 15 amino acids.

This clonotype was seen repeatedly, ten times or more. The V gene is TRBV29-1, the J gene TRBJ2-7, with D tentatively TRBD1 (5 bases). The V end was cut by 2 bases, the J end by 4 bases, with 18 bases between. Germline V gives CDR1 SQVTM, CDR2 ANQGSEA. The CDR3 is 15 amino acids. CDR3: CSVELGQGVTYEQYF. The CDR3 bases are TGCAGCGTTGAACTCGGTCAGGGTGTAACGTACGAGCAGTACTTC.

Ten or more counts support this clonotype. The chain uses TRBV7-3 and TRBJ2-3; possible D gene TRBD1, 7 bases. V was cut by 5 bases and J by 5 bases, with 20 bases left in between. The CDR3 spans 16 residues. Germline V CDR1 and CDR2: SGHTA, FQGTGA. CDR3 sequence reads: CASSRGTAGRGDTQYF. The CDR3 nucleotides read TGTGCCAGCAGCAGAGGGACAGCGGGTCGAGGAGATACGCAGTATTTT.

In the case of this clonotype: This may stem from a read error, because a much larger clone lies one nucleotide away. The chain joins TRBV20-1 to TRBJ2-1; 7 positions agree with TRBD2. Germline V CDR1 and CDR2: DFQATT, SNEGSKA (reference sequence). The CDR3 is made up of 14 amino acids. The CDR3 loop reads CSAISGERYTEQFF. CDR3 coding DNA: TGCAGTGCCATAAGCGGGGAAAGATACACTGAGCAGTTCTTC.

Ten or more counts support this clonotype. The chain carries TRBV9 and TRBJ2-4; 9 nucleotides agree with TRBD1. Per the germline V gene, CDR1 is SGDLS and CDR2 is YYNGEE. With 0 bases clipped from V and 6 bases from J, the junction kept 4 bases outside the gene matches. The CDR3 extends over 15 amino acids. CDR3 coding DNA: TGTGCCAGCAGCGTAGCTGGGGGACAGGGAAACATTCAGTACTTC. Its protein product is CASSVAGGQGNIQYF. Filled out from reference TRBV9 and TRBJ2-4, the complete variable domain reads DSGVTQTPKHLITATGQRVTLRCSPRSGDLSVYWYQQSLDQGLQFLIQYYNGEERAKGNILERFSAQQFPDLHSELNLSSLELGDSALYFCASSVAGGQGNIQYFGAGTRLSVL.

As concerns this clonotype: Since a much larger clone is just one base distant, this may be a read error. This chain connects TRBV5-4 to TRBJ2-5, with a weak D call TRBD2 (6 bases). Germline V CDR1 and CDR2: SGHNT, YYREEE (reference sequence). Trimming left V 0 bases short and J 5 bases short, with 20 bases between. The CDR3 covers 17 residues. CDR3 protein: CASSLGGTGGIRETQYF. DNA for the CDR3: TGTGCCAGCAGCTTGGGGGGTACCGGGGGAATACGGGAGACCCAGTACTTC.

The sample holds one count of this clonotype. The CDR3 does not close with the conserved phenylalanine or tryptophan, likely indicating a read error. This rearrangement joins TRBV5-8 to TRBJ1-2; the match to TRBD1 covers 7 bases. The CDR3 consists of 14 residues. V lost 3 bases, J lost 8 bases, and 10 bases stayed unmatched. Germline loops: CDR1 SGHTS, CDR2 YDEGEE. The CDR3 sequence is CASSSDRAFGGYTY. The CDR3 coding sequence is TGTGCCAGCAGCTCCGACAGGGCGTTCGGAGGCTACACCTAC.